This TCR beta chain was identified in a study of CD8+ T cells in alopecia areata listed by TCRdb under 2018. For the study in its entirety: The study used high-throughput TCRbeta sequencing to examine T cell clonal expansion in alopecia areata, in both the C3H/HeJ mouse model and human patients. immunoSEQ multiplex PCR using 35 Vbeta forward primers and 13 Jbeta reverse primers was used to amplify TCRbeta CDR3 regions. The RNA source kit depended on sample type: the PAXgene miRNA kit for fixed scalp, the miRNeasy kit for PBMCs, and the RNeasy kit for mouse skin. On the human side, TCRbeta sequencing was run on scalp tissue and on sorted CD4+ and CD8+ peripheral blood T cells from healthy controls and from alopecia areata patients with either patchy or totalis/universalis disease. Scalp clonality was compared across normal scalp (n=4), patchy alopecia areata scalp (n=8), and alopecia totalis/universalis scalp (n=8). Broader findings and caveats from the paper: Shared TCR sequences between patients were less evident than in mice, which may be partly attributable to HLA diversity in the patient population. Resident alphabeta T cells in normal human skin are also sequenced, complicating scalp TCR repertoire analysis, unlike mouse skin dominated by gammadelta T cells. Compared with normal scalp, lesional scalp had higher clonality and more expanded CD8+ clones, particularly in alopecia totalis/universalis, a pattern that suggests antigenic drive.

The library was produced with the immunoSEQ multiplex PCR assay. RNA was extracted from all samples and reverse transcribed into cDNA, which served as template for TCR sequencing. First-strand cDNA was synthesized using SuperScript III with a 2:1 mix of oligo-dT and random hexamers. A synthetic immune receptor repertoire was used to measure amplification bias, and any remaining bias was corrected computationally. The study's own analysis went as follows. Raw reads were preprocessed to remove errors, and CDR3 was defined according to IMGT conventions as the region from the conserved cysteine to phenylalanine. Clonality was computed by normalizing Shannon entropy by log2 of the number of productive unique TCRs and subtracting the result from 1. Whether scalp clones were CD4 or CD8 was inferred by matching scalp TCRbeta sequences against CD4 and CD8 repertoires sorted from blood. In its TCRdb copy, this immuneACCESS table keeps in-frame sequences only and misses some clones. Where compared with another copy, unresolved V genes explain less than half of these, and the others have no known cause. That table furnishes V, J and clone size, whereas the DNA furnished D and trimming. This sample gives a few hundred thousand clones in total; roughly three fifths of them show up just once. Together, the top ten hold nearly 5% of the sample.

As for this clone: Its specific antigen is unknown. No much larger clone is present one base from it, and per-base qualities are unavailable.

PBMCs were separated by density centrifugation and stained for CD3, CD4 and CD8, after which CD4+ and CD8+ T cells were sorted on a FACSAria. Scalp biopsies and blood samples were provided by unaffected controls. Its CDR3 holds 17 amino acids, cysteine through phenylalanine. Only the CDR3 DNA stays, 51 bases, in frame from base 1. A distance of 16 bases separates the germline ends of V and J, which lose 0 bases and 2 bases respectively. The origin of this receptor is a human donor in good health. The sample taken for sequencing was CD8+ T cells sorted from blood. Recombination linked TRBV23-1 to TRBJ2-5; the D region is possibly TRBD1 or TRBD2, each matching across 5 bases. TRBV23-1 is placed among ORFs of uncertain function. The CDR3 loop reads CASSQSGRDRQQETQYF. The base sequence is TGCGCCAGCAGTCAATCGGGAAGGGACCGTCAACAAGAGACCCAGTACTTC.